Below, 18 T cell receptor beta chains from the same sample are listed, as sequenced in a study of OX40 agonist ivuxolimab in advanced cancers. Generated by immunoSEQ multiplex PCR, the TCRdb table keeps only in-frame clones and is missing some. This table has around 45,000 clones, about 88% appearing once. Sample: CD4+ or CD8+ T cells sorted from blood, taken in a trial of the OX40 agonist ivuxolimab. These receptors all stem from an adult with an advanced solid tumor such as melanoma, head and neck, liver or kidney cancer.

This rearrangement joins TRBV15 to TRBJ2-3; perhaps TRBD2 as D (5 bases). Trimming took off 3 bases at V and 3 bases at J, with 13 bases between the two ends. CDR1 is LNHNV, CDR2 YYDKDF, per germline (reference sequence). CDR3 length: 15 amino acids. As DNA, the CDR3 is TGTGCCACCAGCAGGAGCCTACTAGTTACAGATACGCAGTATTTT. It yields the protein CATSRSLLVTDTQYF.

The V gene is TRBV11-2, the J gene TRBJ2-5, with D unresolved. This CDR3 region has 14 residues. Trimming took off 2 bases at V and 2 bases at J, with 9 bases between the two ends. CDR1 is SGHAT, CDR2 FQNNGV, per germline. This chain's CDR3 is CASSLMRSQETQYF. DNA of the CDR3: TGTGCCAGCAGCTTAATGCGGAGTCAAGAGACCCAGTACTTC.

J is TRBJ2-3 and V is TRBV11-2; 8 nucleotides line up with TRBD1. CDR3 size: 16 residues. The V segment lost 5 bases and the J segment 1 base; nucleotides outside the gene matches: 8. In germline, CDR1 is SGHAT, CDR2 FQNNGV. The CDR3 here is CASSPRPGQGTDTQYF. Written as DNA, the CDR3 is TGTGCCAGCAGCCCAAGACCGGGACAGGGCACAGATACGCAGTATTTT.

This clone was recorded once. The V gene is TRBV19, the J gene TRBJ1-1; 10 nucleotides line up with TRBD1. The length of the CDR3 is 16 residues. The junction had 9 bases not matched to a gene; V was cut back by 5 bases and J by 3 bases. Per germline, CDR1 LNHDA and CDR2 SQIVND (reference sequence). CDR3 nucleotides: TGTGCCAGTAGTTCGTATGACAGGGGGCGATACACTGAAGCTTTCTTT. It translates to CASSSYDRGRYTEAFF.

This chain connects TRBV29-1 to TRBJ2-3, with D possibly being TRBD1 (6 bases). Germline V gene data show CDR1 as SQVTM and CDR2 as ANQGSEA. Trimming pared 6 bases from V and 5 bases from J, leaving 18 bases between. The length of the CDR3 is 14 residues. The CDR3 is CSVQGQGLGDTQYF. CDR3 bases: TGCAGCGTACAGGGTCAGGGATTAGGAGATACGCAGTATTTT.

The V and J genes are TRBV29-1 and TRBJ2-7, with TRBD1 matching over 7 bases. CDR3 length equals 13 residues. V was pared by 1 base and J by 3 bases, with 3 bases of the junction left unmatched. Germline V CDR1 and CDR2: SQVTM, ANQGSEA. The CDR3 region is CSVEVQGSYEQYF. CDR3 coding DNA: TGCAGCGTTGAAGTACAGGGGAGCTACGAGCAGTACTTC.

The chain has TRBV7-3 and TRBJ2-3; no definite D call. V lost 5 bases, J lost 0 bases, and 21 bases lay in between. The CDR3 is made up of 18 amino acids. Looked up from germline, CDR1 is SGHTA and CDR2 is FQGTGA. The CDR3: CASSPTASQIQSTDTQYF. The CDR3 bases are TGTGCCAGCAGCCCGACTGCCAGCCAGATCCAAAGCACAGATACGCAGTATTTT.

This chain uses TRBV9 with TRBJ2-7; D gene ambiguous. V was shortened by 0 bases and J by 3 bases, with 16 bases between the two germline ends. Germline-derived CDR1 and CDR2 are SGDLS and YYNGEE. The CDR3 runs to 16 residues. CDR3 region: CASSVGAGTDGYEQYF. CDR3 nucleotide sequence: TGTGCCAGCAGCGTAGGGGCCGGCACCGACGGCTACGAGCAGTACTTC.

The chain carries TRBV5-1 and TRBJ2-1; D not certain. The germline V and J ends were trimmed by 1 base and 7 bases, with 6 bases remaining between them. The CDR3 extends over 12 amino acids. Germline V gene sequence: CDR1 SGHRS, CDR2 YFSETQ. The CDR3 here is CASSLFGNEQFF. The CDR3 bases are TGCGCCAGCAGCTTGTTTGGGAATGAGCAGTTCTTC.

This rearrangement joins TRBV2 to TRBJ2-7; TRBD2 matches 10 bases. There are 14 residues in the CDR3. The germline V gene encodes CDR1 SNHLY and CDR2 FYNNEI. Losses at the gene ends were 5 bases for V and 4 bases for J; bases not matched to a gene: 5. The CDR3 protein is CASSITSGAYEQYF. The DNA for the CDR3 is TGTGCCAGCAGTATTACTAGCGGGGCTTACGAGCAGTACTTC.

In this sample, this clone turned up once. This chain joins TRBV7-3 and TRBJ2-1; the D gene is possibly TRBD2 (6 bases). V was shortened by 3 bases and J by 8 bases, with 14 bases between the two germline ends. The CDR3 runs 14 residues. The germline V gene has CDR1 SGHTA and CDR2 FQGTGA. The CDR3 region has the DNA TGTGCCAGCAGCTTCGGGAGCGAGGGACATGAGCAGTTCTTC. It encodes CASSFGSEGHEQFF. The whole variable domain, remainder taken from reference TRBV7-3 and TRBJ2-1, is GAGVSQTPSNKVTEKGKYVELRCDPISGHTALYWYRQSLGQGPEFLIYFQGTGAADDSGLPNDRFFAVRPEGSVSTLKIQRTERGDSAVYLCASSFGSEGHEQFFGPGTRLTVL.

This chain connects TRBV20-1 to TRBJ1-2; a possible D gene is TRBD1 (6 bases). In germline, CDR1 is DFQATT, CDR2 SNEGSKA (reference sequence). The CDR3 length is 11 residues. CDR3 in DNA: TGCAGGTACAGGGATTTGTGTGGCTACACCTTC. Protein sequence: CRYRDLCGYTF.

This clone showed up just a few times. The CDR3 reads CAISDSYGYTF. In DNA form, the CDR3 reads TGTGCCATCAGTGATTCGTATGGCTACACCTTC. The chain has TRBV10-3 and TRBJ1-2, with D hard to call. The length of the CDR3 is 11 residues. V was clipped by 3 bases and J by 5 bases, with 4 bases between them. Germline CDR1 is ENHRY and CDR2 is SYGVKD.

The V gene is TRBV10-1, the J gene TRBJ2-7; 11 bases map to TRBD2. Germline CDR1 and CDR2: WNHNN and SYGVQD (reference sequence). The CDR3 is 18 amino acids. The J segment lost 4 bases and the V segment lost 1 base, leaving 12 bases of the junction unmatched. The CDR3 DNA is TGCGCCAGCAGTGAGTTACCGCGGGGGTTAGCGGGAGGGTACGAGCAGTACTTC. Translated: CASSELPRGLAGGYEQYF.

This clone was detected once. The junction departs from germline at one end; a sequencing error may be responsible. The chain has TRBV2 and TRBJ1-2, with D perhaps matching TRBD1 (5 bases). CDR3 length: 8 amino acids. Germline V CDR1 and CDR2: SNHLY, FYNNEI. The CDR3 bases are TGTGCCAAAAGGGGCTTGGACTTC. This gives the protein CAKRGLDF.

This chain uses TRBV7-9 with TRBJ1-2; TRBD1 aligns across 7 bases. The CDR3 runs 16 residues. Per the germline V gene, CDR1 is SEHNR and CDR2 is FQNEAQ (reference sequence). V dropped 0 bases and J dropped 4; count of bases not matched to a gene: 8. The CDR3 DNA follows: TGTGCCAGCAGCTTAGCGTTCGGACAGGTTGGCTATGGCTACACCTTC. Translating it yields CASSLAFGQVGYGYTF.

This sequence joins TRBV27 and TRBJ2-3, with unresolved D. The CDR3 loop spans 14 amino acids. In germline, CDR1 is MNHEY, CDR2 SMNVEV (reference sequence). The ends were cut back, 8 bases at V and 0 bases at J, with 12 bases in the middle. CDR3 residues: CASHSVGSTDTQYF. For the CDR3, the DNA is TGTGCCAGCCACTCAGTTGGCAGCACAGATACGCAGTATTTT.

The chain links TRBV7-9 to TRBJ2-7, with 12 positions matching TRBD2. Germline V gives CDR1 SEHNR, CDR2 FQNEAQ (reference sequence). CDR3 length: 14 amino acids. The V and J ends lost 5 bases and 6 bases, in that order; junction bases with no gene match: 5. The CDR3 is CASSPLAGGSEQYF. CDR3 nucleotide sequence: TGTGCCAGCAGCCCACTAGCGGGAGGTTCCGAGCAGTACTTC.